Sequencing of this T cell receptor beta chain was carried out in a study of OX40 agonist ivuxolimab in advanced cancers. On the study more broadly: With ivuxolimab, an agonistic anti-OX40 (CD134) antibody, patients were treated. The study enrolled dose-escalation patients with hepatocellular carcinoma, melanoma, renal cell or head and neck cancer. The study's findings and limits: The study did not work out the antigen specificity of the expanded peripheral T cells.

This CDR3 spans 12 amino acids. V lost 5 bases to trimming and J lost 3 bases, with 8 bases between them. Germline CDR1 is SEHNR and CDR2 is FQNEAQ (reference sequence). Data came from immunoSEQ multiplex PCR; TCRdb stores just in-frame clones and leaves some out. This sample has 50,000 to 65,000 clones; around 86% occur once, and the top ten carry under 6%. Of note for this clone: Antigen specificity is unknown.

Specimen: CD4+ or CD8+ T cells sorted from blood, collected in a trial of the OX40 agonist ivuxolimab. J is TRBJ2-7 and V is TRBV7-9; D call uncertain. The clonotype was recovered from an adult with an advanced solid tumor such as melanoma, head and neck, liver or kidney cancer. This CDR3 is CASSVDYYEQYF. CDR3 DNA: TGTGCCAGCAGCGTGGATTACTACGAGCAGTACTTC.